This is a list of T cell receptor beta chains from one sample in a study of early T cells in non-severe SARS-CoV-2 infection. TCRdb re-derived calls from the 5' RACE reads in MiXCR, one entry per CDR3 protein. The data contain tens of thousands of distinct CDR3 sequences, 10% to 15% of them singletons. Sequenced: whole blood. Every receptor here comes from an adult who was a healthcare worker with PCR-confirmed SARS-CoV-2 infection or an uninfected control (not recorded which). Both conserved end residues are part of each CDR3. D genes are given only for firm matches. Clone size appears in some rows only: once, few, many, or a class for an expanded clone.

D: -
size: -
J: TRBJ2-3
V: TRBV11-2
CDR3: CASSSGRRSTDTQYF
DNA: TGTGCCAGCAGCTCAGGGAGACGGAGCACAGATACGCAGTATTTT

D: TRBD2
size: few
J: TRBJ2-5
V: TRBV4-3
CDR3: CASSQTSGGRETQYF
DNA: TGCGCCAGCAGCCAAACTAGCGGGGGAAGAGAGACCCAGTACTTC

D: -
size: -
J: TRBJ2-2
V: TRBV11-2
CDR3: CASNPRPDTGELFF
DNA: TGTGCCAGCAATCCGAGACCGGACACCGGGGAGCTGTTTTTT

D: TRBD2
size: few
J: TRBJ2-3
V: TRBV4-3
CDR3: CASSHDNGGTDTQYF
DNA: TGCGCCAGCAGCCATGACAACGGGGGGACAGATACGCAGTATTTT

D: TRBD2
size: few
J: TRBJ2-2
V: TRBV11-2
CDR3: CASSLVAGDSGELFF
DNA: TGTGCCAGCAGCTTAGTGGCGGGAGATTCCGGGGAGCTGTTTTTT

D: TRBD1
size: many
J: TRBJ1-6
V: TRBV30
CDR3: CAWSVGTGNSPLHF
DNA: TGTGCCTGGAGTGTAGGGACAGGGAATTCACCCCTCCACTTT

D: -
size: many
J: TRBJ1-4
V: TRBV11-2
CDR3: CASSLDQQRSKNEKLFF
DNA: TGTGCCAGCAGCTTAGATCAACAACGATCGAAGAATGAAAAACTGTTTTTT

D: -
size: few
J: TRBJ1-3
V: TRBV12-3/TRBV12-4
CDR3: CASSLFGGPSGNTIYF
DNA: TGTGCCAGCAGTTTATTCGGGGGTCCCTCTGGAAACACCATATATTTT

D: -
size: -
J: TRBJ1-2
V: TRBV6-4
CDR3: CASSDHDNLKDYGYTF
DNA: TGTGCCAGCAGTGACCACGACAACCTCAAGGACTATGGCTACACCTTC

D: -
size: few
J: TRBJ1-6
V: TRBV6-2/TRBV6-3
CDR3: CASKTGGWNSPLHF
DNA: TGTGCCAGCAAGACTGGGGGTTGGAATTCACCCCTCCACTTT

D: -
size: -
J: TRBJ2-1
V: TRBV24-1
CDR3: CAASDLTRDNNEQFF
DNA: TGTGCCGCCAGTGATTTAACACGGGACAACAATGAGCAGTTCTTC

D: TRBD1
size: many
J: TRBJ1-2
V: TRBV18
CDR3: CASSPNTGQGNYGYTF
DNA: TGTGCCAGCTCGCCAAATACGGGACAGGGAAACTATGGCTACACCTTC

D: -
size: -
J: TRBJ2-1
V: TRBV11-2
CDR3: CASSWGAGGNEQFF
DNA: TGTGCCAGCAGCTGGGGGGCCGGCGGCAATGAGCAGTTCTTC

D: TRBD2
size: many
J: TRBJ2-3
V: TRBV20-1
CDR3: CSAREGLDYLKTQYF
DNA: TGCAGTGCCAGGGAGGGACTAGATTACCTAAAGACGCAGTATTTT

D: -
size: -
J: TRBJ2-7
V: TRBV4-3
CDR3: CASSQALQGYEQYF
DNA: TGCGCCAGCAGCCAAGCCTTACAGGGCTACGAGCAGTACTTC

D: -
size: -
J: TRBJ2-7
V: TRBV5-8
CDR3: CASSLMEGPYEQYF
DNA: TGTGCCAGCAGCTTGATGGAAGGGCCCTACGAGCAGTACTTC

D: -
size: many
J: TRBJ1-4
V: TRBV6-1
CDR3: CASSEPGLNEKLFF
DNA: TGTGCCAGCAGTGAACCGGGATTGAATGAAAAACTGTTTTTT

D: -
size: -
J: TRBJ1-6
V: TRBV29-1
CDR3: CSVAAGTNSPLHF
DNA: TGCAGCGTTGCTGCGGGGACTAATTCACCCCTCCACTTT

D: -
size: few
J: TRBJ2-2
V: TRBV6-1
CDR3: CASTQFSANTGELFF
DNA: TGTGCCTCCACCCAGTTTAGCGCGAACACCGGGGAGCTGTTTTTT

D: -
size: -
J: TRBJ2-1
V: TRBV27
CDR3: CASSPQGRGRNEQFF
DNA: TGTGCCAGCAGTCCCCAGGGCCGGGGGCGCAATGAGCAGTTCTTC

D: TRBD1
size: few
J: TRBJ1-6
V: TRBV7-2
CDR3: CASSRDRGFSPLHF
DNA: TGTGCCAGCAGCCGGGACAGGGGGTTTTCACCCCTCCACTTT

D: TRBD1
size: many
J: TRBJ2-7
V: TRBV12-3/TRBV12-4
CDR3: CASTGTAYEQYF
DNA: TGTGCCAGCACCGGGACAGCCTACGAGCAGTACTTC